This record covers a single T cell receptor beta chain. In the same sample, other DNA sequences code for this CDR3. Profiled with immunoSEQ multiplex PCR; TCRdb holds only in-frame clones, not every one. The sample has over 150,000 clones, 83% seen once. This specimen belongs to a study of blood T cell repertoires in COVID-19. Study details: Material from acute and convalescent COVID-19 was sourced from the United States, Italy and Spain.

Germline lookup yields CDR1 LNHDA and CDR2 SQIVND (reference sequence). V gave up 4 bases and J gave up 0 bases, with 4 bases separating them. The CDR3 has 14 amino acids. Sequencing used peripheral blood. This clonotype was obtained from a woman aged 55 to 70 with COVID-19, enrolled during active disease. J is TRBJ2-6 and V is TRBV19; D gene unclear. The CDR3 protein is CASSTGSGANVLTF. The CDR3 nucleotides are TGTGCCAGTAGTACAGGCTCTGGGGCCAACGTCCTGACTTTC. Using reference TRBV19 and TRBJ2-6 for the parts outside the CDR3, the full variable domain is DGGITQSPKYLFRKEGQNVTLSCEQNLNHDAMYWYRQDPGQGLRLIYYSQIVNDFQKGDIAEGYSVSREKKESFPLTVTSAQKNPTAFYLCASSTGSGANVLTFGAGSRLTVL.